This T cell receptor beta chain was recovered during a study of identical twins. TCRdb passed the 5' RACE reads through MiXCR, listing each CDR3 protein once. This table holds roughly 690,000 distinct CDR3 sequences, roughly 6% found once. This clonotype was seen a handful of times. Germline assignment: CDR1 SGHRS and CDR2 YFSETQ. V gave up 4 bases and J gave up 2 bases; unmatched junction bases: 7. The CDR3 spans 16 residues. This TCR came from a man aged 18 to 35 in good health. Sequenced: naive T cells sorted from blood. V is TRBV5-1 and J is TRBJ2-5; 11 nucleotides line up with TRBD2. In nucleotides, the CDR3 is TGCGCCAGCAGCATACGGGGGACTAGCGGTCAAGAGACCCAGTACTTC. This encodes CASSIRGTSGQETQYF.